The 23 T cell receptor beta chains listed next were all sequenced from one sample in a study. Assay used: immunoSEQ multiplex PCR; TCRdb lists only in-frame clones, some missing. The sample yields about 68,000 clones, just over 90% seen once. The sample comprised PBMCs. The receptors were gathered from a man aged 35-49 years with rheumatoid arthritis.

The chain employs TRBV6-5 and TRBJ2-5, with 7 bases aligning to TRBD1. In germline, CDR1 is MNHEY, CDR2 SVGAGI. There are 13 residues in the CDR3. J was trimmed by 3 bases and V by 4 bases; bases with no gene match: 2. CDR3: CASSFDREETQYF. CDR3 coding DNA: TGTGCCAGCAGTTTTGACAGGGAAGAGACCCAGTACTTC.

This rearrangement joins TRBV3-1 (or the pseudogene TRBV3-2) to TRBJ2-7; no definite D call. Trimming removed 6 bases at V and 2 bases at J, with 11 bases between. The CDR3 covers 13 residues. Germline-derived CDR1 and CDR2 are LGHDT and YNNKEL (reference sequence). CDR3 amino acids: CASSQLATYEQYF. CDR3 in DNA: TGTGCCAGCAGTCAACTGGCTACCTACGAGCAGTACTTC.

The chain links TRBV30 to TRBJ2-7; TRBD2 matches 8 bases. V gave up 2 bases and J gave up 2 bases; unmatched junction bases: 5. Germline V gives CDR1 GTSNPN, CDR2 SVGIG (reference sequence). The CDR3 has 14 amino acids. This CDR3 reads CAWSLGGATYEQYF. CDR3 coding DNA: TGTGCCTGGAGTCTCGGGGGGGCCACCTACGAGCAGTACTTC.

The sample holds one count of this clone. This chain connects TRBV18 to TRBJ1-4; possibly TRBD1 for D (5 bases). V was shortened by 5 bases and J by 1 base, with 14 bases between the two germline ends. The CDR3 is made up of 16 amino acids. Germline CDR1 KGHSH, CDR2 LQKENI. For the CDR3, the DNA is TGTGCCAGCTCAGAAACCACAGGTTTAACTAATGAAAAACTGTTTTTT. Amino acid sequence: CASSETTGLTNEKLFF.

The chain has TRBV4-2 and TRBJ2-1; no clear D gene. This CDR3 is built from 16 residues. Germline lookup yields CDR1 LGHNA and CDR2 YNFKEQ. V lost 0 bases and J lost 0, with 9 bases in between. The CDR3 nucleotides are TGTGCCAGCAGCCAAGATCCTACGAGCTCCTACAATGAGCAGTTCTTC. Translated: CASSQDPTSSYNEQFF.

This CDR3 reads CASSLKNYGYTF. In DNA, the CDR3 is TGTGCCAGCAGCCTGAAAAACTATGGCTACACCTTC. The chain couples TRBV12-3 or TRBV12-4 to TRBJ1-2; D unclear. The CDR3 consists of 12 residues. V lost 6 bases to trimming and J lost 2 bases, with 7 bases between them.

J is TRBJ2-7 and V is TRBV11-2; TRBD1 or TRBD2 may be the D gene (7 bases each). The V gene lost 1 base and the J gene lost 3 bases, with 13 bases spanning the gap. CDR1 and CDR2 from the germline V gene are SGHAT and FQNNGV. CDR3 size: 15 residues. The chain's CDR3 is CASSLGEGAYYEQYF. The CDR3 DNA reads TGTGCCAGCAGCTTAGGGGAGGGGGCATACTACGAGCAGTACTTC.

The chain couples TRBV9 to TRBJ1-2, with D hard to call. The V end lost 5 bases, the J end lost 1 base, and 9 bases lay between the germline ends. The CDR3 totals 13 residues. The V gene's germline CDR1 is SGDLS and CDR2 YYNGEE. CDR3 bases: TGTGCCAGCAGTCAAGGGTTTAACTATGGCTACACCTTC. Translation gives CASSQGFNYGYTF.

The CDR3 spells CASSEYAVNEKLFF. The DNA of the CDR3 is TGTGCCAGCAGTGAATACGCGGTGAATGAAAAACTGTTTTTT. The rearrangement uses TRBV25-1 and TRBJ1-4; D gene unclear. This CDR3 spans 14 amino acids. The germline V gene has CDR1 MGHDK and CDR2 SYGVNS. V was cut by 0 bases and J by 5 bases, with 7 bases left in between.

Of note for this clone: A read error is likely, as this CDR3 ends without the conserved phenylalanine or tryptophan. The DNA is left out, because the CDR3 cannot be placed on it with certainty; the CDR3 is given as TCRdb lists it. V and J are TRBV11-3 and TRBJ2-7; the table's TRBD2 call for D was not verified on the DNA. Including both end residues, the CDR3 is 16 amino acids long. Germline V lookup: CDR1 SGHNT, CDR2 YENEEA. The CDR3 loop reads CASSSQEPGLAGGLRG.

The J gene is TRBJ2-3, the V gene TRBV7-2; maybe TRBD2 (6 bases). CDR1 is SGHTA, CDR2 FQGNSA, per germline. The germline V and J ends were trimmed by 0 bases and 1 base, with 11 bases remaining between them. This CDR3 spans 16 amino acids. The CDR3 DNA reads TGTGCCAGCAGCTTAGCCGTCCCGGGAGGCACAGATACGCAGTATTTT. Its translation is CASSLAVPGGTDTQYF. Filled out from reference TRBV7-2 and TRBJ2-3, the complete variable domain reads GAGVSQSPSNKVTEKGKDVELRCDPISGHTALYWYRQSLGQGLEFLIYFQGNSAPDKSGLPSDRFSAERTGGSVSTLTIQRTQQEDSAVYLCASSLAVPGGTDTQYFGPGTRLTVL.

The chain has TRBV28 and TRBJ2-5; a weak D match, TRBD2 (6 bases). The germline V and J ends were trimmed by 3 bases and 1 base, with 12 bases remaining between them. This CDR3 spans 15 amino acids. Germline CDR1 MDHEN, CDR2 SYDVKM. CDR3 DNA: TGTGCCAGCAGTTTTGGAGCGGGTCCCCAAGAGACCCAGTACTTC. Encoded protein: CASSFGAGPQETQYF.

The V and J genes are TRBV29-1 and TRBJ1-2, with TRBD1 identical over 8 bases. The germline CDR1 and CDR2 sequences are SQVTM and ANQGSEA. J gave up 5 bases and V 5 bases, and 7 bases lay outside the gene matches. CDR3 size: 13 residues. The CDR3 reads CSVPTGAGYGYTF. Here the CDR3 DNA reads TGCAGCGTTCCGACAGGGGCGGGGTATGGCTACACCTTC.

The CDR3 DNA reads TGTGCCAGTAGTTCACCAGGTAGACGGCGGGAAGCTTTCTTT. It yields the protein CASSSPGRRREAFF. The chain has TRBV19 and TRBJ1-1; D remains unclear. The CDR3 has 14 amino acids. Germline CDR1 reads LNHDA; CDR2 reads SQIVND (reference sequence). V was trimmed by 5 bases and J by 8 bases, leaving 18 bases between them.

This clone was counted between two and nine times. The chain couples TRBV3-1 (or the pseudogene TRBV3-2) to TRBJ1-5; D is uncertain. V was pared by 4 bases and J by 4 bases, with 17 bases between. The CDR3 length is 16 residues. The germline gives CDR1 LGHDT, CDR2 YNNKEL (reference sequence). The CDR3 sequence: CASSLGGGQANQPQHF. In DNA, the CDR3 is TGTGCCAGCAGCCTAGGTGGAGGGCAGGCTAATCAGCCCCAGCATTTT.

The V and J genes are TRBV30 and TRBJ1-2; the D is unclear. Germline V CDR1 and CDR2: GTSNPN, SVGIG (reference sequence). V lost 2 bases and J lost 4, with 11 bases in between. The CDR3 runs 13 residues. The CDR3 DNA reads TGTGCCTGGAGTCCCCCTGACTCCTATGGCTACACCTTC. It codes for CAWSPPDSYGYTF.

The rearrangement joins TRBV19 to TRBJ1-5, with a weak D call TRBD1 (6 bases). V was trimmed by 5 bases and J by 3 bases, leaving 14 bases between them. The CDR3 totals 15 residues. Germline assignment: CDR1 LNHDA and CDR2 SQIVND (reference sequence). The DNA of the CDR3 is TGTGCCAGTAGTTCAAACAGGGATTTCAATCAGCCCCAGCATTTT. Translated, it gives CASSSNRDFNQPQHF.

The chain has TRBV5-4 and TRBJ1-1; 7 bases match TRBD1. Trimming at V came to 4 bases and at J to 2 bases, leaving 5 bases not matched to a gene. In germline, CDR1 is SGHNT, CDR2 YYREEE (reference sequence). This CDR3 comprises 14 residues. CDR3 protein: CASSPGTVNTEAFF. The CDR3 DNA is TGTGCCAGCAGCCCCGGGACAGTAAACACTGAAGCTTTCTTT.

The V and J genes are TRBV29-1 and TRBJ1-1, with D unresolved. V was cut by 4 bases and J by 1 base, with 10 bases left in between. Germline assignment: CDR1 SQVTM and CDR2 ANQGSEA. The CDR3 consists of 13 residues. CDR3 sequence reads: CSVVGLPNTEAFF. The CDR3 coding sequence is TGCAGCGTTGTCGGACTACCGAACACTGAAGCTTTCTTT.

V is TRBV7-3 and J is TRBJ2-3; the D gene could be TRBD1 or TRBD2 (6 bases each). Trimming pared 5 bases from V and 3 bases from J, leaving 9 bases between. CDR1 SGHTA and CDR2 FQGTGA come from the germline V gene. This CDR3 has 13 residues. The CDR3 sequence is CASSRGGTDTQYF. CDR3 in DNA: TGTGCCAGCAGCCGAGGGGGGACAGATACGCAGTATTTT. The full variable domain, completed using reference TRBV7-3 and TRBJ2-3, is GAGVSQTPSNKVTEKGKYVELRCDPISGHTALYWYRQSLGQGPEFLIYFQGTGAADDSGLPNDRFFAVRPEGSVSTLKIQRTERGDSAVYLCASSRGGTDTQYFGPGTRLTVL.

V gene TRBV3-1 (or the pseudogene TRBV3-2) combines with J gene TRBJ1-1, with D possibly TRBD1 on 5 matching bases. Per the germline V gene, CDR1 is LGHDT and CDR2 is YNNKEL (reference sequence). V was clipped by 6 bases and J by 1 base, with 9 bases between them. There are 13 residues in the CDR3. The CDR3 region has the DNA TGTGCCAGCAGAGGGACGAGGAACACTGAAGCTTTCTTT. Encoded protein: CASRGTRNTEAFF.

The chain combines TRBV19 with TRBJ2-7; TRBD2 agrees at 10 bases. Germline V gives CDR1 LNHDA, CDR2 SQIVND (reference sequence). The CDR3 extends over 15 amino acids. J lost 1 base, V lost 4 bases, and 4 bases had no gene match. CDR3 coding DNA: TGTGCCAGTAGTACCTTAGCGGGGGGTTCCTACGAGCAGTACTTC. It specifies CASSTLAGGSYEQYF.

The rearrangement joins TRBV7-6 to TRBJ1-3; D perhaps matches TRBD1 (6 bases). This CDR3 contains 16 residues. V shed 2 bases and J shed 3 bases, with 14 bases lying between them. Per germline, CDR1 SGHVS and CDR2 FNYEAQ. The CDR3 here is CASSLLGTGLGNTIYF. In DNA form, the CDR3 reads TGTGCCAGCAGCTTATTGGGCACAGGGCTTGGAAACACCATATATTTT.